Below, 21 T cell receptor beta chains from the same sample are listed, as sequenced in a study of T cells after yellow fever vaccination. TCRdb fed the 5' RACE reads into MiXCR, producing one record per CDR3 protein. The table shows about 120,000 distinct CDR3 sequences, with 13% to 15% occurring only once. This sample comprised CD8+ T cells sorted from PBMCs, obtained 5 days after the yellow fever booster vaccination. All receptors derive from a man younger than 35 who received the YFV17D yellow fever vaccine.

The chain carries TRBV7-2 and TRBJ2-1; possibly TRBD2 for D (6 bases). The germline V gene has CDR1 SGHTA and CDR2 FQGNSA. Trimming took 4 bases from V and 3 from J, leaving 13 bases between them. The CDR3 is 15 residues long. CDR3 loop: CASSSPRGLYNEQFF. In DNA form, the CDR3 reads TGTGCCAGCAGCTCTCCGCGGGGTCTCTACAATGAGCAGTTCTTC.

The chain employs TRBV25-1 and TRBJ1-2; possibly TRBD1 for D (6 bases). Trimming took off 1 base at V and 4 bases at J, with 10 bases between the two ends. Germline V gives CDR1 MGHDK, CDR2 SYGVNS. The CDR3 spans 14 residues. CDR3: CASSEWDKSYGYTF. Written as DNA, the CDR3 is TGTGCCAGCAGTGAATGGGACAAGTCCTATGGCTACACCTTC.

This clonotype occurred many times. The chain links TRBV4-1 to TRBJ2-3; D not certain. The germline V and J ends were trimmed by 2 bases and 0 bases, with 9 bases remaining between them. Germline V gene data show CDR1 as MGHRA and CDR2 as YSYEKL. The CDR3 contains 15 residues. The CDR3 here is CASSQRFSSTDTQYF. The CDR3 DNA is TGCGCCAGCAGCCAAAGGTTCTCTAGCACAGATACGCAGTATTTT.

This clonotype was seen more than once but under ten times. The genes are TRBV7-8 and TRBJ2-5; D is unclear. Germline CDR1 and CDR2: SGHVS and FQNEAQ. The CDR3 consists of 13 residues. V dropped 8 bases and J dropped 3 bases, with 13 bases sitting between them. The CDR3 DNA reads as TGTGCCAGCCCGAAAGGCCGGGAAGAGACCCAGTACTTC. This encodes CASPKGREETQYF.

This clonotype was detected a few times. This chain connects TRBV4-1 to TRBJ2-1; 10 positions match TRBD1. In germline, CDR1 is MGHRA, CDR2 YSYEKL. This CDR3 is built from 15 residues. V gave up 3 bases and J gave up 6 bases; unmatched junction bases: 5. CDR3 sequence reads: CASSHRQGAGNEQFF. The CDR3 bases are TGCGCCAGCAGCCACCGACAGGGGGCTGGCAATGAGCAGTTCTTC.

The J gene is TRBJ2-7, the V gene TRBV6-5; no firm D call. V lost 3 bases, J lost 4 bases, and 16 bases lay in between. The CDR3 totals 15 residues. Germline V gives CDR1 MNHEY, CDR2 SVGAGI. The CDR3 reads CASSYGTALRYEQYF. CDR3 coding DNA: TGTGCCAGCAGTTATGGTACGGCCCTTCGATACGAGCAGTACTTC.

This clonotype was seen a few times. The chain recombines TRBV4-1 with TRBJ1-1; no reliable D call. Germline V gene data show CDR1 as MGHRA and CDR2 as YSYEKL. The CDR3 length is 13 residues. Trimming left V 0 bases short and J 6 bases short, with 8 bases between. CDR3 sequence reads: CASSQDLGAEAFF. The CDR3 coding sequence is TGCGCCAGCAGCCAAGATCTCGGGGCTGAAGCTTTCTTT.

This clonotype appeared many times. The J gene is TRBJ2-7, the V gene TRBV11-2, with 8 bases matching TRBD1. CDR1 SGHAT and CDR2 FQNNGV come from the germline V gene. V dropped 5 bases and J dropped 7; count of bases not matched to a gene: 4. The CDR3 has 12 amino acids. The CDR3 nucleotides are TGTGCCAGCAGCCGGACAGGGTGGGAGCAGTACTTC. Translated, it gives CASSRTGWEQYF.

This clonotype was picked up a small number of times. The chain joins TRBV3-1 to TRBJ2-5, with D uncertain. Trimming pared 1 base from V and 4 bases from J, leaving 4 bases between. This CDR3 region has 12 residues. Germline V gene data show CDR1 as LGHDT and CDR2 as YNNKEL (reference sequence). CDR3 region: CASSQVSETQYF. CDR3 DNA: TGTGCCAGCAGCCAAGTTTCAGAGACCCAGTACTTC.

This clonotype was found a few times. CDR3 in amino acids: CATSTAENYGYTF. CDR3 bases: TGTGCCACCAGCACCGCCGAGAACTATGGCTACACCTTC. The V call is TRBV15, the J call TRBJ1-2; unclear D gene. CDR3 size: 13 residues. Germline-derived CDR1 and CDR2 are LNHNV and YYDKDF (reference sequence). V shed 4 bases and J shed 2 bases, with 8 bases lying between them. Together with reference TRBV15 and TRBJ1-2, the CDR3 gives the full variable domain: DAMVIQNPRYQVTQFGKPVTLSCSQTLNHNVMYWYQQKSSQAPKLLFHYYDKDFNNEADTPDNFQSRRPNTSFCFLDIRSPGLGDTAMYLCATSTAENYGYTFGSGTRLTVV.

The chain is built from TRBV7-9 and TRBJ2-6; tentatively, D is TRBD1 (5 bases). This CDR3 region has 16 residues. Germline V CDR1 and CDR2: SEHNR, FQNEAQ (reference sequence). V lost 11 bases and J lost 2, with 19 bases in between. CDR3 amino acids: CAVSPLTGAGANVLTF. The CDR3 DNA is TGTGCCGTCTCCCCGCTAACAGGTGCTGGGGCCAACGTCCTGACTTTC.

This chain joins TRBV6-2 or TRBV6-3 and TRBJ2-5; the match to TRBD1 covers 7 bases. CDR3 size: 17 residues. From germline, CDR1 is MNHEY and CDR2 SVGEGT. With V trimmed by 2 bases and J by 4 bases, 13 bases remained unmatched. CDR3: CASSYRGDRDGRETQYF. The CDR3 bases are TGTGCCAGCAGTTACAGGGGTGACAGGGATGGACGAGAGACCCAGTACTTC.

This chain connects TRBV19 to TRBJ2-3; 7 bases are a match to TRBD1. Germline V gives CDR1 LNHDA, CDR2 SQIVND (reference sequence). V was pared by 6 bases and J by 5 bases, with 14 bases of the junction left unmatched. CDR3 length: 16 residues. CDR3 sequence reads: CASSTPGQRTIDTQYF. The CDR3 DNA is TGTGCCAGTAGCACACCGGGACAGAGAACGATAGATACGCAGTATTTT.

The chain recombines TRBV19 with TRBJ1-1; D is perhaps TRBD1 (6 bases). Germline CDR1 LNHDA, CDR2 SQIVND (reference sequence). This CDR3 is built from 14 residues. V gave up 5 bases and J gave up 2 bases, with 12 bases separating them. CDR3 sequence (DNA): TGTGCCAGTAGTTCAAGGGGGGATAACACTGAAGCTTTCTTT. Translating gives CASSSRGDNTEAFF. Full variable domain (remainder filled in from reference TRBV19 and TRBJ1-1): DGGITQSPKYLFRKEGQNVTLSCEQNLNHDAMYWYRQDPGQGLRLIYYSQIVNDFQKGDIAEGYSVSREKKESFPLTVTSAQKNPTAFYLCASSSRGDNTEAFFGQGTRLTVV.

Remarks on this clonotype: The DNA is omitted, as the CDR3 cannot be located on it reliably, and the CDR3 follows TCRdb's listing. CDR3 sequence: CASSYPTGELFFF. This chain connects TRBV12-3 or TRBV12-4 to TRBJ2-2. The CDR3 is 13 amino acids in total, end residues counted.

A few counts support this clonotype. This chain joins TRBV4-2 and TRBJ1-6; D not resolved. V lost 4 bases and J lost 2, with 12 bases in between. The V gene's germline CDR1 is LGHNA and CDR2 YNFKEQ. The CDR3 consists of 16 residues. The CDR3 reads CASSLGEQTYNSPLHF. The CDR3 region has the DNA TGTGCCAGCAGCCTCGGGGAACAGACCTATAATTCACCCCTCCACTTT.

The chain has TRBV13 and TRBJ1-6; D gene unclear. The CDR3 has 14 amino acids. The V end lost 0 bases, the J end lost 7 bases, and 7 bases lay between the germline ends. Germline V gene lookup returns CDR1 PRHDT and CDR2 FYEKMQ (reference sequence). The CDR3 spells CASSLGLGNSPLHF. The CDR3 nucleotides are TGTGCCAGCAGCTTAGGCCTTGGAAATTCACCCCTCCACTTT.

This clonotype was observed a handful of times. The genes are TRBV9 and TRBJ2-3, with D possibly matching TRBD2 (7 bases). Germline V gene data show CDR1 as SGDLS and CDR2 as YYNGEE. The CDR3 has 16 residues. V shed 3 bases and J shed 0 bases, with 14 bases lying between them. CDR3 sequence: CASSDWGGWSTDTQYF. DNA of the CDR3: TGTGCCAGCAGCGACTGGGGGGGCTGGAGCACAGATACGCAGTATTTT.

V and J are TRBV5-1 and TRBJ1-2; TRBD1 is a possible D gene (6 bases). Germline values: CDR1 SGHRS, CDR2 YFSETQ. The CDR3 contains 14 residues. The V end was cut by 0 bases, the J end by 4 bases, with 10 bases between. This CDR3 is CASSLAGGGYGYTF. The CDR3 region has the DNA TGCGCCAGCAGCTTGGCCGGGGGCGGCTATGGCTACACCTTC.

The chain carries TRBV14 and TRBJ2-6; D ambiguous. Germline V gives CDR1 SGHDN, CDR2 FVKESK. V lost 0 bases and J lost 0, with 12 bases in between. This CDR3 region has 18 residues. The CDR3 coding sequence is TGTGCCAGCAGCCAAGATCGGCTTTGGATCTCTGGGGCCAACGTCCTGACTTTC. It encodes CASSQDRLWISGANVLTF.

This sequence joins TRBV6-5 and TRBJ2-5; the match to TRBD2 covers 8 bases. Trimming took 0 bases from V and 5 from J; bases not matched to a gene: 14. The CDR3 loop spans 18 amino acids. Germline values: CDR1 MNHEY, CDR2 SVGAGI. This CDR3 is CASSYSISTGGAGETQYF. In nucleotides, the CDR3 is TGTGCCAGCAGTTACTCGATTTCGACCGGGGGGGCCGGGGAGACCCAGTACTTC.